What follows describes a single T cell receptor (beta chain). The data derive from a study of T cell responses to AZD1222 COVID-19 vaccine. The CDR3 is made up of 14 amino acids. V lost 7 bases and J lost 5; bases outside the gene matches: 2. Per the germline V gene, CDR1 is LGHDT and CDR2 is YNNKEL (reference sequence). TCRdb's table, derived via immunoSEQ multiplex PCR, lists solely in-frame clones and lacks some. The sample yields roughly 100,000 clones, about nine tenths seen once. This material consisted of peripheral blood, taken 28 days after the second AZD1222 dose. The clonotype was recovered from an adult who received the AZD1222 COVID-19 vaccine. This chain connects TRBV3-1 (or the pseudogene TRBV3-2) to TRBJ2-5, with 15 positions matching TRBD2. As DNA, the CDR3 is TGTGCCAGCATGGGGACTAGCGGGGGGGAGACCCAGTACTTC. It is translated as CASMGTSGGETQYF.